One sample yielded the 25 T cell receptor beta chains listed below, sequenced in a study of OX40 agonist ivuxolimab in advanced cancers. The library relied on the immunoSEQ multiplex PCR assay. TCRdb obtained this table from immuneACCESS and retained in-frame rearrangements with V and J assigned. These tables miss some clones; where compared with another copy, unresolved V genes account for less than half of the shortfall, and the remainder is unexplained. For this sample the table gives 34,000 or so clones, of which 81% were detected only once. 1.3% to 1.5% of the sample comes from the top ten. The sequences come from CD4+ or CD8+ T cells sorted from blood, collected in a trial of the OX40 agonist ivuxolimab. All receptors derive from an adult with an advanced solid tumor such as melanoma, head and neck, liver or kidney cancer.

The chain employs TRBV2 and TRBJ2-2, with TRBD1 as a possible D gene (5 bases). Between the trimmed V and J ends, which lost 0 bases and 2 bases, there was a span of 13 bases. Germline CDR1 is SNHLY and CDR2 is FYNNEI. This CDR3 has 17 amino acids. This CDR3 is CASSEALGAINTGELFF. In nucleotides, the CDR3 is TGTGCCAGCAGTGAAGCGCTTGGGGCGATAAACACCGGGGAGCTGTTTTTT.

The chain combines TRBV9 with TRBJ2-5; D gene ambiguous. Per germline, CDR1 SGDLS and CDR2 YYNGEE. V dropped 3 bases and J dropped 5 bases, with 8 bases sitting between them. The CDR3 runs to 12 residues. The CDR3 reads CASSGVLETQYF. CDR3 nucleotides: TGTGCCAGCAGCGGGGTCTTGGAGACCCAGTACTTC.

The chain employs TRBV11-3 and TRBJ1-6, with 8 bases aligning to TRBD1. The CDR3 consists of 14 residues. V gave up 5 bases and J gave up 8 bases; unmatched junction bases: 5. Germline CDR1 is SGHNT and CDR2 is YENEEA. The CDR3 DNA reads TGTGCCAGCAGCGCGGACAGGGTTCATTCACCCCTCCACTTT. It specifies CASSADRVHSPLHF.

A single count supports this clone. Here the CDR3 reads CASSQDPGDTQYF. The DNA of the CDR3 is TGCGCCAGCAGCCAAGATCCGGGAGATACGCAGTATTTT. The V and J genes are TRBV4-3 and TRBJ2-3; the D is unclear. Germline V gene lookup returns CDR1 LGHNA and CDR2 YSLEER. With 0 bases removed from V and 5 bases from J, the gap between germline ends came to 6 bases. The CDR3 sequence is 13 residues long.

The CDR3 region is CASSQTGAMNTEAFF. Here the CDR3 DNA reads TGTGCCAGCAGTCAGACAGGGGCTATGAACACTGAAGCTTTCTTT. This chain joins TRBV6-5 and TRBJ1-1, with 8 bases lining up with TRBD1. Germline CDR1 and CDR2: MNHEY and SVGAGI. V lost 5 bases to trimming and J lost 0 bases; unmatched junction nucleotides: 5. This CDR3 is 15 amino acids long.

The chain is built from TRBV20-1 and TRBJ2-5, with D tentatively TRBD1 or TRBD2 (5 bases each). Germline V gives CDR1 DFQATT, CDR2 SNEGSKA (reference sequence). Trimming cost V 3 bases and J 9 bases, with 11 bases left between them. The length of the CDR3 is 11 residues. The CDR3 protein is CSASTGLAQYF. Written as DNA, the CDR3 is TGCAGTGCTAGTACGGGGCTGGCCCAGTACTTC.

The rearrangement joins TRBV19 to TRBJ2-7; no firm D call. The V end lost 1 base, the J end lost 0 bases, and 7 bases lay between the germline ends. The germline V gene has CDR1 LNHDA and CDR2 SQIVND (reference sequence). This CDR3 has 14 amino acids. CDR3 DNA: TGTGCCAGTAGTATAGGTCGGCTCTCCTACGAGCAGTACTTC. Translated, it gives CASSIGRLSYEQYF.

CDR3 residues: CATETQGVDYGYTF. The CDR3 DNA reads as TGTGCCACAGAAACACAGGGGGTCGACTATGGCTACACCTTC. The chain combines TRBV28 with TRBJ1-2, with TRBD1 matching over 8 bases. With 10 bases clipped from V and 3 bases from J, the junction kept 10 bases outside the gene matches. CDR1 and CDR2 (germline): MDHEN, SYDVKM. CDR3 length: 14 residues.

This clone was counted only a few times. The chain combines TRBV15 with TRBJ1-6; D not resolved. Between the trimmed V and J ends, which lost 4 bases and 6 bases, there was a span of 10 bases. Germline-derived CDR1 and CDR2 are LNHNV and YYDKDF (reference sequence). The CDR3 extends over 14 amino acids. The CDR3: CATSKSRGNSPLHF. CDR3 sequence (DNA): TGTGCCACCAGCAAATCGCGGGGTAATTCACCCCTCCACTTT. The full variable domain, in which reference TRBV15 and TRBJ1-6 provide the parts outside the CDR3, is DAMVIQNPRYQVTQFGKPVTLSCSQTLNHNVMYWYQQKSSQAPKLLFHYYDKDFNNEADTPDNFQSRRPNTSFCFLDIRSPGLGDTAMYLCATSKSRGNSPLHFGNGTRLTVT.

In regard to this clone: Other DNA sequences of this sample code for an identical CDR3. The J gene is TRBJ1-3, the V gene TRBV5-1, with D perhaps TRBD1 (5 bases). CDR1 SGHRS and CDR2 YFSETQ come from the germline V gene. The CDR3 has 13 amino acids. The germline V and J ends were trimmed by 5 bases and 4 bases, with 10 bases remaining between them. CDR3 loop: CASSSGVGNTIYF. CDR3 in DNA: TGCGCCAGCAGTTCGGGGGTGGGAAACACCATATATTTT.

The rearrangement links TRBV19 to TRBJ2-7; possible D gene TRBD2, 6 bases. V shed 3 bases and J shed 0 bases, with 12 bases lying between them. Germline V gives CDR1 LNHDA, CDR2 SQIVND (reference sequence). The CDR3 extends over 15 amino acids. The CDR3 is CASSMAMGGSYEQYF. The CDR3 coding sequence is TGTGCCAGTAGTATGGCTATGGGGGGCTCCTACGAGCAGTACTTC.

The rearrangement links TRBV18 to TRBJ1-6; tentatively, D is TRBD1 (6 bases). The germline CDR1 and CDR2 sequences are KGHSH and LQKENI. The CDR3 is made up of 17 amino acids. The V and J ends lost 3 bases and 6 bases respectively, with 18 bases between them. The CDR3 loop reads CASSPGQPTSSNSPLHF. The CDR3 DNA follows: TGTGCCAGCTCACCCGGACAGCCAACTTCTAGTAATTCACCCCTCCACTTT.

The chain combines TRBV18 with TRBJ1-5; the match to TRBD1 covers 11 bases. This CDR3 has 20 residues. Trimming cost V 2 bases and J 0 bases; bases outside gene matches: 12. Germline CDR1 KGHSH, CDR2 LQKENI. CDR3 DNA: TGTGCCAGCTCACCATTCAACCCGGGACAGGGGGTGTATAGCAATCAGCCCCAGCATTTT. Encoded protein: CASSPFNPGQGVYSNQPQHF.

A single count supports this clone. The chain uses TRBV19 and TRBJ2-3; no firm D call. The CDR3 has 16 amino acids. In germline, CDR1 is LNHDA, CDR2 SQIVND (reference sequence). Trimming stripped 1 base from V and 3 bases from J, with 14 bases between. The DNA of the CDR3 is TGTGCCAGTAGTATAGCTGCGGCCGTTGGGACAGATACGCAGTATTTT. Translating it yields CASSIAAAVGTDTQYF.

The rearrangement joins TRBV7-2 to TRBJ2-3, with TRBD1 matching 11 bases. Trimming at V came to 7 bases and at J to 6 bases, leaving 12 bases not matched to a gene. Germline assignment: CDR1 SGHTA and CDR2 FQGNSA. The CDR3 is 16 amino acids. This CDR3 reads CASIQRSGQGADTQYF. The CDR3 bases are TGTGCCAGCATCCAGCGTTCAGGACAGGGGGCTGATACGCAGTATTTT.

The V call is TRBV18, the J call TRBJ1-3; D is ambiguous. Germline assignment: CDR1 KGHSH and CDR2 LQKENI. The ends were cut back, 3 bases at V and 2 bases at J, with 5 bases in the middle. The CDR3 runs 13 residues. The CDR3 DNA is TGTGCCAGCTCACCGAAGGCTGGAAACACCATATATTTT. Translating gives CASSPKAGNTIYF.

This chain joins TRBV5-1 and TRBJ1-1, with D possibly TRBD1 on 5 matching bases. CDR3 length: 13 residues. Trimming pared 0 bases from V and 3 bases from J, leaving 6 bases between. Germline V gives CDR1 SGHRS, CDR2 YFSETQ. This CDR3 is CASSLAGDTEAFF. As DNA, the CDR3 is TGCGCCAGCAGCTTGGCGGGGGACACTGAAGCTTTCTTT.

This clone was seen a handful of times. This chain connects TRBV6-1 to TRBJ2-3, with D tentatively TRBD2 (6 bases). With 6 bases removed from V and 0 bases from J, the gap between germline ends came to 10 bases. This CDR3 comprises 14 residues. Germline assignment: CDR1 MNHNS and CDR2 SASEGT. The CDR3 nucleotides read TGTGCCAGCAGGGCGGGATTTAGCACAGATACGCAGTATTTT. The encoded protein is CASRAGFSTDTQYF.

The chain couples TRBV15 to TRBJ1-5; D is undetermined. The germline V gene has CDR1 LNHNV and CDR2 YYDKDF (reference sequence). The CDR3 has 15 amino acids. V was cut by 0 bases and J by 3 bases, with 9 bases left in between. The CDR3 here is CATSRDKSFNQPQHF. In DNA form, the CDR3 reads TGTGCCACCAGCAGAGATAAGTCGTTCAATCAGCCCCAGCATTTT.

This rearrangement joins TRBV5-1 to TRBJ2-5, with D possibly matching TRBD1 (6 bases). The CDR3 is 16 amino acids. With 0 bases removed from V and 2 bases from J, the gap between germline ends came to 14 bases. CDR1 and CDR2 (germline): SGHRS, YFSETQ. The CDR3 protein is CASSLEGHRPQETQYF. The DNA of the CDR3 is TGCGCCAGCAGCTTGGAGGGACACCGGCCACAAGAGACCCAGTACTTC.

The chain uses TRBV19 and TRBJ2-3; 10 bases align to TRBD2. Germline CDR1 and CDR2: LNHDA and SQIVND (reference sequence). With 2 bases clipped from V and 2 bases from J, the junction kept 7 bases outside the gene matches. The CDR3 contains 17 residues. The CDR3 nucleotides are TGTGCCAGTAGTATAAGGGGGCTAGCGGGAGTCACAGATACGCAGTATTTT. This gives the protein CASSIRGLAGVTDTQYF.

This clone was seen a few times. The chain carries TRBV10-1 and TRBJ1-5; no firm D call. CDR1 WNHNN and CDR2 SYGVQD come from the germline V gene (reference sequence). The CDR3 is 9 amino acids. Trimming took off 5 bases at V and 9 bases at J, with 2 bases between the two ends. The CDR3 DNA is TGCGCCAGCAGTTGGCCCCAGCATTTT. This sequence encodes CASSWPQHF.

This chain connects TRBV6-5 to TRBJ2-5, with 11 bases lining up with TRBD1. Trimming cost V 4 bases and J 9 bases; bases outside gene matches: 4. Germline lookup yields CDR1 MNHEY and CDR2 SVGAGI. This CDR3 region has 13 residues. The CDR3 here is CASSSPGQGAQYF. CDR3 coding DNA: TGTGCCAGCAGTTCTCCGGGACAGGGGGCCCAGTACTTC.

The CDR3 sequence is CASRPSLAPGLAGNTDTQYF. The CDR3 bases are TGTGCAAGTCGCCCTAGCCTAGCCCCAGGACTAGCGGGGAACACAGATACGCAGTATTTT. The chain couples TRBV12-2 to TRBJ2-3; the table's D call, TRBD2, was not checked against the DNA. TRBV12-2 is a recognized pseudogene. The CDR3 sequence is 20 residues long.

The chain carries TRBV19 and TRBJ2-1; D is unresolved. V was trimmed by 3 bases and J by 0 bases, leaving 12 bases between them. From germline, CDR1 is LNHDA and CDR2 SQIVND (reference sequence). This CDR3 region has 16 residues. Here the CDR3 DNA reads TGTGCCAGTAGTATTGGCGGAATGAGCTCCTACAATGAGCAGTTCTTC. This codes for CASSIGGMSSYNEQFF.